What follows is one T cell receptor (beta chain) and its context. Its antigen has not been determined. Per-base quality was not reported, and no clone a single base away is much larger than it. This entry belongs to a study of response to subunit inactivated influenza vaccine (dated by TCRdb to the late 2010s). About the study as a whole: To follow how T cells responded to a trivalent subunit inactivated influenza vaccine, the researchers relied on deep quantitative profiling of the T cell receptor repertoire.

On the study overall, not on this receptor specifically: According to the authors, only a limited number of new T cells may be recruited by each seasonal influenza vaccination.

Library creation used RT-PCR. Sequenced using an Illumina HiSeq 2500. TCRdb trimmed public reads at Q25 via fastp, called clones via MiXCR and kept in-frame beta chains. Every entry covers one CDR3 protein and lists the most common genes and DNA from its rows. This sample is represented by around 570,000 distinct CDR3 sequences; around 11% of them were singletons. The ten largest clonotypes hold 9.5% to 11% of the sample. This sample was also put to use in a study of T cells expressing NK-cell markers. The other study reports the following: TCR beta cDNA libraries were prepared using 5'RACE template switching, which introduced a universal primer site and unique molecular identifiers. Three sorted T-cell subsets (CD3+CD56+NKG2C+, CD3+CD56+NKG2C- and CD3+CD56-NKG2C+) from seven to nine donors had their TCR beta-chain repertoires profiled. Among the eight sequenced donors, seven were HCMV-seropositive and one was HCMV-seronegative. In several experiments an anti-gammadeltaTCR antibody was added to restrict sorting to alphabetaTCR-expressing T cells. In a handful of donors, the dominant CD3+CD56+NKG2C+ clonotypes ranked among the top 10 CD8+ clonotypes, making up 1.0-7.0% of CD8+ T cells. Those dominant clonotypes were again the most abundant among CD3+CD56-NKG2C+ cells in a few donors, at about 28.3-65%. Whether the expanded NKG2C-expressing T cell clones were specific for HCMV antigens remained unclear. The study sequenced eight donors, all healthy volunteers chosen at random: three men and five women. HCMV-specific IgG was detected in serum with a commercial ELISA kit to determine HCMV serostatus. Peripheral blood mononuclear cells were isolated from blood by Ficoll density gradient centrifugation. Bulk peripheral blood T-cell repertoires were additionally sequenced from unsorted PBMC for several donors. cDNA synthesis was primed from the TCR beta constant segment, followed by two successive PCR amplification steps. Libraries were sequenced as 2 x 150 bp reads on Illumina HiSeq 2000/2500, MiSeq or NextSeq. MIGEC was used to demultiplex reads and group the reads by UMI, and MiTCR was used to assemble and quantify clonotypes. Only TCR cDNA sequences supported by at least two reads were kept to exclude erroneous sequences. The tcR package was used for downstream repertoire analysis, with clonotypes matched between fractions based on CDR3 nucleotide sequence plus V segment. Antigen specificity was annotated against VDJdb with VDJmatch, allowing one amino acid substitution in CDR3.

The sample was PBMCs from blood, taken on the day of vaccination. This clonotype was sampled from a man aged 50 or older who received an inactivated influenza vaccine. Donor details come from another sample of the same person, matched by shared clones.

The DNA sequence is as follows: TGTGCCAGCAGTAGGACAGGGGCGAACTACAATGAGCAGTTCTTC. The encoded protein is CASSRTGANYNEQFF. The chain joins TRBV5-6 to TRBJ2-1, and 9 junction bases match TRBD1. The germline V gene encodes CDR1 SGHDT and CDR2 YYEEEE. Taken from cysteine to phenylalanine, the CDR3 has 15 residues. This entry keeps only the CDR3 DNA: 45 bases, framed from base 1. Relative to germline, V is missing 5 bases and J is missing 3 bases, with 6 bases of the junction outside any gene match.